This T cell receptor beta chain was sequenced for a study of cytomegalovirus exposure and HLA in healthy donors. Findings and caveats of the study: Analysis was carried out at a later point, and it linked a missense DCLRE1C variant to TCR beta V- and J-gene trimming. Near-uniform donor sequencing depth was presumed by presence/absence analyses.

Germline V lookup: CDR1 MNHNY, CDR2 SVGAGI (reference sequence). Trimming cost V 0 bases and J 8 bases; bases outside gene matches: 6. CDR3 length: 15 amino acids. This clone was detected a few times. Its antigen is not identified. A multiplex PCR was run with 60 Vbeta primers and 13 Jbeta primers. Methods used by the authors: Later, roughly 77 million unique TCR beta chains were counted in an analysis, and about 12 million of them were shared. Some clones are missing from TCRdb's copy, which holds only in-frame ones; the method was immunoSEQ multiplex PCR. V, J and clone size are taken as reported in that table, and D and trimming were inferred from the DNA itself. The sample holds some 65,000 clones, around four fifths seen once.

This sequence was found in a girl under 18 in good health and CMV-seropositive. Specimen: PBMCs. This sequence joins TRBV6-6 and TRBJ1-4, with 7 bases lining up with TRBD1. The CDR3, as DNA: TGTGCCAGCAGTTACTCGAGTACAGGGGAAGAAAAACTGTTTTTT. Protein product: CASSYSSTGEEKLFF.